Listed here are 3 T cell receptor beta chains from one sample, sequenced in a study of blood T cell repertoires in COVID-19. TCRdb keeps only in-frame clones here, not all; method: immunoSEQ multiplex PCR. The table has around 63,000 clones, roughly 86% seen once. The source material was peripheral blood. The source of these receptors is a man in his forties or fifties with active COVID-19.

The chain links TRBV10-3 to TRBJ1-1; possibly TRBD1 for D (6 bases). Trimming removed 2 bases from V and 3 bases from J, with 13 bases in between. CDR1 is ENHRY and CDR2 is SYGVKD in the germline V gene. The CDR3 contains 15 residues. This CDR3 reads CAISEPAGVHTEAFF. CDR3 in DNA: TGTGCCATCAGTGAGCCGGCAGGGGTACACACTGAAGCTTTCTTT.

This clone was counted only a few times. The gene calls are TRBV7-9 and TRBJ2-2; D perhaps matches TRBD1 (6 bases). CDR3 length: 13 residues. Per the germline V gene, CDR1 is SEHNR and CDR2 is FQNEAQ (reference sequence). V lost 7 bases and J lost 6, with 12 bases in between. DNA for the CDR3: TGTGCCAGCACCCGGAACAGGGCCGGGGAGCTGTTTTTT. Protein sequence: CASTRNRAGELFF. Full variable domain (remainder filled in from reference TRBV7-9 and TRBJ2-2): DTGVSQNPRHKITKRGQNVTFRCDPISEHNRLYWYRQTLGQGPEFLTYFQNEAQLEKSRLLSDRFSAERPKGSFSTLEIQRTEQGDSAMYLCASTRNRAGELFFGEGSRLTVL.

The chain uses TRBV3-1 (or the pseudogene TRBV3-2) and TRBJ2-7; 10 nucleotides line up with TRBD2. The junction had 8 bases not matched to a gene; V was cut back by 5 bases and J by 7 bases. Germline V gene sequence: CDR1 LGHDT, CDR2 YNNKEL (reference sequence). The CDR3 extends over 14 amino acids. The CDR3 loop is CASSSPGLAWEQYF. Here the CDR3 DNA reads TGTGCCAGCAGCTCCCCGGGACTAGCGTGGGAGCAGTACTTC.